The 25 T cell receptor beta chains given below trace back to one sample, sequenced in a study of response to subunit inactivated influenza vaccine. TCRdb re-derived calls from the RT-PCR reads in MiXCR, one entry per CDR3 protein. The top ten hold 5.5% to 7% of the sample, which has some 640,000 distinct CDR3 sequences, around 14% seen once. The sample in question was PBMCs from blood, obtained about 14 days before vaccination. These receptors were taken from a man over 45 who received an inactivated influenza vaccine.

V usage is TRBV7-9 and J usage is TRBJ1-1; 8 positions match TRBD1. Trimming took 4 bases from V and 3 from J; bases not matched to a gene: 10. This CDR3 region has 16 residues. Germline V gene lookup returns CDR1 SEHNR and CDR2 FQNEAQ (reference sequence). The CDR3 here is CASSYRQGIGDTEAFF. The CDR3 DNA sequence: TGTGCCAGCAGCTATAGACAGGGGATCGGGGACACTGAAGCTTTCTTT.

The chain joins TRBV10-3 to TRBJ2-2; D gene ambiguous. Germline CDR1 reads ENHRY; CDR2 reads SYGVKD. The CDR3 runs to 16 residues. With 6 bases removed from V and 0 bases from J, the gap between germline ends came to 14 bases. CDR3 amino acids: CAIRPDWFANTGELFF. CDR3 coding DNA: TGTGCCATCAGACCCGATTGGTTCGCGAACACCGGGGAGCTGTTTTTT.

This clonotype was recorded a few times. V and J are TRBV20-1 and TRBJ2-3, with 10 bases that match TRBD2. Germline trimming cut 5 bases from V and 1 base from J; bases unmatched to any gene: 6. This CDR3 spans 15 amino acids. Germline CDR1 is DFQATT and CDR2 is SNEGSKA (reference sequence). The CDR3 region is CSADHGTSGTDTQYF. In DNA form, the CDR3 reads TGCAGTGCTGATCACGGGACTAGCGGCACAGATACGCAGTATTTT.

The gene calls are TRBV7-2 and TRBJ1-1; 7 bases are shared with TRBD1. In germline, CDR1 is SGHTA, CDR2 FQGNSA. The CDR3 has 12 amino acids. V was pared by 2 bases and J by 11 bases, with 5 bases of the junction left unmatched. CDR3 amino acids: CASSLKGRGAFF. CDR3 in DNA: TGTGCCAGCAGCTTAAAGGGCAGGGGGGCTTTCTTT.

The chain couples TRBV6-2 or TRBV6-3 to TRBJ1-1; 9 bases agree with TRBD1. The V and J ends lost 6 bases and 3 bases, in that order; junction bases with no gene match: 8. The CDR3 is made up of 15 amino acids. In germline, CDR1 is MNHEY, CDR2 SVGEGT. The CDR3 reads CASRSQGARYTEAFF. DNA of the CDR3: TGTGCCAGCAGATCACAGGGGGCGCGGTACACTGAAGCTTTCTTT.

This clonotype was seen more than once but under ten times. The CDR3 coding sequence is TGTGCCAGCAGCGTAGTAGGTACGGGACTTTCAATTGAAGAGACCCAGTACTTC. Its protein product is CASSVVGTGLSIEETQYF. The rearrangement uses TRBV9 and TRBJ2-5, with TRBD2 as a possible D gene (6 bases). CDR3 size: 18 residues. V lost 0 bases and J 3 bases, leaving 21 bases between the germline ends. Germline CDR1 reads SGDLS; CDR2 reads YYNGEE.

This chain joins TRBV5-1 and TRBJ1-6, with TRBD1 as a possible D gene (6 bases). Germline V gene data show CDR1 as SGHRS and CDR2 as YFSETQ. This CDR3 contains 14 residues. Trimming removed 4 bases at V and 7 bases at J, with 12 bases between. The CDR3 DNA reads TGCGCCAGCAGCCCGGACAGATCGAATTCACCCCTCCACTTT. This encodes CASSPDRSNSPLHF. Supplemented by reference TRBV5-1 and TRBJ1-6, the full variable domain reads KAGVTQTPRYLIKTRGQQVTLSCSPISGHRSVSWYQQTPGQGLQFLFEYFSETQRNKGNFPGRFSGRQFSNSRSEMNVSTLELGDSALYLCASSPDRSNSPLHFGNGTRLTVT.

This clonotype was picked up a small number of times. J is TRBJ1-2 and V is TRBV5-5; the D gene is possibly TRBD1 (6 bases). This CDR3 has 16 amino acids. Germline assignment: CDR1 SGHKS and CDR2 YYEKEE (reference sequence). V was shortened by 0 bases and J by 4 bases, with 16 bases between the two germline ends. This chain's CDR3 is CASSLALTGTIYGYTF. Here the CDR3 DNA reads TGTGCCAGCAGCTTGGCTCTTACAGGGACTATCTATGGCTACACCTTC.

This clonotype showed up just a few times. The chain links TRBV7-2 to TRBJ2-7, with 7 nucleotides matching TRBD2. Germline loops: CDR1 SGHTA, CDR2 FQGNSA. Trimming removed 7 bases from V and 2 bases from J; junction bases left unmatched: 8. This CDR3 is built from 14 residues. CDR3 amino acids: CASTRGEGTYEQYF. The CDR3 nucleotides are TGTGCCAGCACCCGCGGGGAGGGGACCTACGAGCAGTACTTC.

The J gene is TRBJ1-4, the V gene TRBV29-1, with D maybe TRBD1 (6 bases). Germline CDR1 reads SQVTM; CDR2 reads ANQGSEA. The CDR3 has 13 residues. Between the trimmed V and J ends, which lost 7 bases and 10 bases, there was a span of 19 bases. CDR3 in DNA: TGCAGCGCTCGAGACGGAGGAGGGGGAAAACTGTTTTTT. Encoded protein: CSARDGGGGKLFF.

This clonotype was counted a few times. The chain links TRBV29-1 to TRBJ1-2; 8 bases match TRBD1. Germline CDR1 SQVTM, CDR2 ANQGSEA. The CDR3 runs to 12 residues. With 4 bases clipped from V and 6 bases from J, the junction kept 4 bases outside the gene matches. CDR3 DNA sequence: TGCAGCGTTGGTGACAGGGGTCATGGCTACACCTTC. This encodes CSVGDRGHGYTF.

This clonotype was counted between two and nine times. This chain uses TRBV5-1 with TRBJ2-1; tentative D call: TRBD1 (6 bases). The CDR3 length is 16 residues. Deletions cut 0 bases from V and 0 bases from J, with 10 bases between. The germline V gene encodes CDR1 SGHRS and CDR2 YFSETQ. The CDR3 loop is CASSLVGRGSYNEQFF. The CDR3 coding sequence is TGCGCCAGCAGCTTGGTGGGCAGGGGCTCCTACAATGAGCAGTTCTTC.

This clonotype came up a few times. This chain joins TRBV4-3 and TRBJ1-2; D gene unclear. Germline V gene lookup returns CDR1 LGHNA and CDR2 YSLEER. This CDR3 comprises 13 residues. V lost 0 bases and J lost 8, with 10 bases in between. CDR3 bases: TGCGCCAGCAGCCAAGATAAGTGGTGGGGCTACACCTTC. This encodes CASSQDKWWGYTF.

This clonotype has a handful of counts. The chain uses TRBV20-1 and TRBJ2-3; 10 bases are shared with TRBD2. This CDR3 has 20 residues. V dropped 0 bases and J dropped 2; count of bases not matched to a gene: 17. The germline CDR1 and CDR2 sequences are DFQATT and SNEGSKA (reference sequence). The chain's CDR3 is CSARDSPGLAIPRFTDTQYF. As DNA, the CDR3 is TGCAGTGCTAGAGATTCTCCGGGACTAGCGATTCCCCGTTTCACAGATACGCAGTATTTT.

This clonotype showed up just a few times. CDR3 nucleotides: TGTGCCAGCAGTCTCATGCGGGGGGGCCATGAGCAGTTCTTC. It translates to CASSLMRGGHEQFF. The chain uses TRBV2 and TRBJ2-1; 9 bases map to TRBD2. Germline V gene sequence: CDR1 SNHLY, CDR2 FYNNEI. Trimming at V came to 5 bases and at J to 8 bases, leaving 7 bases not matched to a gene. This CDR3 contains 14 residues.

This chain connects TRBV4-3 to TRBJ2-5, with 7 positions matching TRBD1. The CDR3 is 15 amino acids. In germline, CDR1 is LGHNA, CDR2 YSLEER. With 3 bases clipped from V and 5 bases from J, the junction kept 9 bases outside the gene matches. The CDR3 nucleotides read TGCGCCAGCAGCCAGACCGACAGGGATGAGGAGACCCAGTACTTC. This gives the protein CASSQTDRDEETQYF.

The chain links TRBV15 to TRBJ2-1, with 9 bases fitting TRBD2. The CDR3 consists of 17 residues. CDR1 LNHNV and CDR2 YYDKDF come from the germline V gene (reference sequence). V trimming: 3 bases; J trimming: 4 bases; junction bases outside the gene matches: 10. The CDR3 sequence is CATSRARLAVLYNEQFF. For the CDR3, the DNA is TGTGCCACCAGCAGGGCTCGACTAGCGGTGCTTTACAATGAGCAGTTCTTC.

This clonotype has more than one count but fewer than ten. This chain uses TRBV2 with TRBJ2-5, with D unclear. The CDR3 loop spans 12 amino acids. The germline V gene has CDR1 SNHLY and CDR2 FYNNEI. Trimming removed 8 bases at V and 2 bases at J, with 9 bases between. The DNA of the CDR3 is TGTGCCAGCGGGATCGATCAAGAGACCCAGTACTTC. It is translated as CASGIDQETQYF.

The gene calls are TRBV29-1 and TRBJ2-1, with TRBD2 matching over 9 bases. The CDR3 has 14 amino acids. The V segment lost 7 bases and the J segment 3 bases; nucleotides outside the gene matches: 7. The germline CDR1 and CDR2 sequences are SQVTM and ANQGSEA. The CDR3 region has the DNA TGCAGCGCCGCCGGGACTAGCAGCTACAATGAGCAGTTCTTC. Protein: CSAAGTSSYNEQFF.

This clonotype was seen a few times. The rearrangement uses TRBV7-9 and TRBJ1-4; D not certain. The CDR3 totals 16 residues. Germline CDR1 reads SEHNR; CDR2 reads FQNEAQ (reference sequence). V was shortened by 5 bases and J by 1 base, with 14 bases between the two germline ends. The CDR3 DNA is TGTGCCAGCAGCCTCCTAGCCCGGGGAACTAATGAAAAACTGTTTTTT. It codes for CASSLLARGTNEKLFF.

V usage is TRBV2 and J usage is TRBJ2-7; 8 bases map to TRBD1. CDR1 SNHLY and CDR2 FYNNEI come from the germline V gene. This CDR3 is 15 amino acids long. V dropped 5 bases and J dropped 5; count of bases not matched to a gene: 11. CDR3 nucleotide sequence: TGTGCCAGCAGTAACGACGGACAGGGTCCCGACGAGCAGTACTTC. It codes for CASSNDGQGPDEQYF.

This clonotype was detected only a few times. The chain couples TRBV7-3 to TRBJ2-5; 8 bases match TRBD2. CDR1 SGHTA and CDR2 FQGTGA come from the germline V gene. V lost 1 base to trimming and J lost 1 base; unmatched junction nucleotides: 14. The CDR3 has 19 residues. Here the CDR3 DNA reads TGTGCCAGCAGCTTAATAGGCACTAGCGGTGGAAGGGGCCAAGAGACCCAGTACTTC. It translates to CASSLIGTSGGRGQETQYF.

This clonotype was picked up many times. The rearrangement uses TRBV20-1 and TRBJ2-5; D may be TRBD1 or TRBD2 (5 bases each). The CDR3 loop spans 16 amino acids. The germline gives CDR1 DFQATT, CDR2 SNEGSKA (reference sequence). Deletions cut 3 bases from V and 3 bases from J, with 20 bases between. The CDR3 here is CSASSRGPGTEETQYF. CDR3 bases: TGCAGTGCTAGTTCCAGAGGTCCCGGGACCGAAGAGACCCAGTACTTC.

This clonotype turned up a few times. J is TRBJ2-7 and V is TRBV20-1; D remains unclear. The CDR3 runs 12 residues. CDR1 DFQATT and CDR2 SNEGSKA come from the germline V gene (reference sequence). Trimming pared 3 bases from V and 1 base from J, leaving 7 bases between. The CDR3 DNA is TGCAGTGCTAGGGCAGGTTCCTACGAGCAGTACTTC. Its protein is CSARAGSYEQYF.

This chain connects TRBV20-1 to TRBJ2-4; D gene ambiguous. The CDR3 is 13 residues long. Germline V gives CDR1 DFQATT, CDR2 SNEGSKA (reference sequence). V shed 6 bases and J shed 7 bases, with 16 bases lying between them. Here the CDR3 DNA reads TGCAGTGCCCCTCCAGGTTTGAGGAACATTCAGTACTTC. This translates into CSAPPGLRNIQYF.